This TCR beta chain appears in the sequencing data of a study of spatial heterogeneity in lung cancer. Points from the study as a whole: Counts of expanded alpha and beta TCRs within tumors tracked the tumor nonsynonymous mutation count.

TCRdb used MiXCR to reprocess the 5' RACE reads, holding one entry per CDR3 protein. The data hold approximately 3,500 distinct CDR3 sequences, with more than 12% observed a single time. This clonotype is judged medium-sized. Its specificity is unknown. Little can be read into the size of this beta chain, an off-target read in a library designed for alpha chains. Sample time point: sample taken at primary tumor resection. V lost 6 bases to trimming and J lost 5 bases, with 13 bases between them. The CDR3 totals 13 residues. Germline CDR1 ENHRY, CDR2 SYGVKD. The chain couples TRBV10-3 to TRBJ2-5, with D possibly matching TRBD2 (5 bases). The source of this sequence is a female donor with early-stage non-small cell lung cancer. The specimen comprised lung tumor tissue, sampled at surgery. The CDR3 DNA sequence: TGTGCCATCAGGACCCCATGGGAGGAGACCCAGTACTTC. Translated, it gives CAIRTPWEETQYF.